The 24 T cell receptor beta chains reported below all come from one sample, sequenced in a study of monozygotic twins with inflammatory bowel disease. TCRdb reworked the 5' RACE reads into one entry per CDR3 protein, no DNA. In all, the sample yields some 200,000 distinct CDR3 sequences. Material: blood. These receptors were taken from a human donor with ulcerative colitis or Crohn's disease, or a healthy co-twin of an affected twin (not recorded which).

The chain employs TRBV2 and TRBJ2-5. This CDR3 comprises 11 residues. The germline V gene encodes CDR1 SNHLY and CDR2 FYNNEI. The CDR3 region is CASSEVGTQYF.

The chain couples TRBV9 to TRBJ1-3; as DNA is missing, the TRBD1 call by TCRdb cannot be tested. Germline-derived CDR1 and CDR2 are SGDLS and YYNGEE. The CDR3 is 15 amino acids. Here the CDR3 reads CASSVGQGGGNTIYF.

The V and J genes are TRBV30 and TRBJ2-2. Germline V gene data show CDR1 as GTSNPN and CDR2 as SVGIG (reference sequence). The CDR3 runs to 11 residues. The CDR3 loop is CAWRVGGELFF. Together with reference TRBV30 and TRBJ2-2, the CDR3 gives the full variable domain: SQTIHQWPATLVQPVGSPLSLECTVEGTSNPNLYWYRQAAGRGLQLLFYSVGIGQISSEVPQNLSASRPQDRQFILSSKKLLLSDSGFYLCAWRVGGELFFGEGSRLTVL.

V usage is TRBV5-1 and J usage is TRBJ2-5; TCRdb selects TRBD1, and the lack of DNA leaves this call unchecked. CDR1 and CDR2 from the germline V gene are SGHRS and YFSETQ. The length of the CDR3 is 16 residues. CDR3: CASSLADRVIGETQYF.

This sequence joins TRBV3-1 and TRBJ2-1; the D call of TRBD2 rests on TCRdb alone, since no DNA is present to check it. This CDR3 contains 17 residues. Germline V lookup: CDR1 LGHDT, CDR2 YNNKEL (reference sequence). Here the CDR3 reads CASSPRIAGGQRNEQFF.

J is TRBJ2-3 and V is TRBV6-5. The CDR3 consists of 14 residues. The germline V gene has CDR1 MNHEY and CDR2 SVGAGI. The CDR3 loop is CASSYSGGTDTQYF.

V gene TRBV3-1 combines with J gene TRBJ1-1; with no DNA, the TCRdb D assignment of TRBD1 cannot be verified. This CDR3 contains 14 residues. Germline V gene lookup returns CDR1 LGHDT and CDR2 YNNKEL (reference sequence). The CDR3 loop reads CASSQTGTGGEAFF.

CDR3 loop: CASSSSYSSPSYNEQFF. The V and J genes are TRBV7-2 and TRBJ2-1; the D call from TCRdb, TRBD2, cannot be confirmed without DNA. There are 17 residues in the CDR3. Germline values: CDR1 SGHTA, CDR2 FQGNSA.

The genes are TRBV7-2 and TRBJ1-2; TCRdb indicates TRBD1, and absent DNA this call remains unverified. CDR1 is SGHTA, CDR2 FQGNSA, per germline. CDR3 length equals 14 residues. The CDR3 region is CASSLVWTGAGYTF.

The chain joins TRBV5-6 to TRBJ2-1. CDR3 length: 15 residues. Germline assignment: CDR1 SGHDT and CDR2 YYEEEE. CDR3 sequence: CASSSELMLTNEQFF.

The rearrangement links TRBV5-1 to TRBJ1-2; without DNA, the TCRdb call of TRBD1 cannot be checked. The CDR3 consists of 14 residues. Germline CDR1 reads SGHRS; CDR2 reads YFSETQ. Here the CDR3 reads CASSPGDRGQGYTF.

The chain joins TRBV5-6 to TRBJ2-6; TCRdb designates TRBD1, a call that cannot be tested without DNA. The CDR3 runs 17 residues. Germline CDR1 SGHDT, CDR2 YYEEEE. CDR3: CASSPSGTGYGANVLTF.

Here the CDR3 reads CSVQLAEKSYNEQFF. The V and J genes are TRBV29-1 and TRBJ2-1; absent DNA, TCRdb's TRBD2 call cannot be checked. The CDR3 has 15 residues. Germline V gives CDR1 SQVTM, CDR2 ANQGSEA.

This chain uses TRBV12-3 or TRBV12-4 with TRBJ1-2. The CDR3 loop spans 13 amino acids. Here the CDR3 reads CASSVRRDYGYTF.

This chain joins TRBV10-3 and TRBJ2-5; TCRdb outputs TRBD1, but without DNA this stays unchecked. The CDR3 has 13 residues. Germline V gives CDR1 ENHRY, CDR2 SYGVKD. The CDR3 reads CAIRKGLGETQYF.

This rearrangement joins TRBV6-2 or TRBV6-3 to TRBJ2-1; TCRdb proposes TRBD1, but this gene call is untestable without DNA. The CDR3 covers 14 residues. Looked up from germline, CDR1 is MNHEY and CDR2 is SVGEGT. The CDR3: CATFPGRTYNEQFF.

V gene TRBV7-2 combines with J gene TRBJ1-5. CDR3 length: 15 amino acids. Germline V lookup: CDR1 SGHTA, CDR2 FQGNSA. The CDR3 spells CASSLALSSNQPQHF. The full variable domain, its missing parts supplied by reference TRBV7-2 and TRBJ1-5, is GAGVSQSPSNKVTEKGKDVELRCDPISGHTALYWYRQSLGQGLEFLIYFQGNSAPDKSGLPSDRFSAERTGGSVSTLTIQRTQQEDSAVYLCASSLALSSNQPQHFGDGTRLSIL.

The chain employs TRBV12-3 or TRBV12-4 and TRBJ2-2; absent DNA, TCRdb's TRBD2 call cannot be checked. The CDR3 runs 16 residues. The CDR3 here is CASSSPGTRSPGELFF.

The chain has TRBV4-1 and TRBJ1-5; the TRBD1 assignment by TCRdb is unverifiable without DNA. Germline CDR1 MGHRA, CDR2 YSYEKL. The length of the CDR3 is 15 residues. The CDR3 protein is CASSPTGLSNQPQHF.

This CDR3 is CASSQGTGGSGNTIYF. This chain uses TRBV3-1 with TRBJ1-3; TCRdb picks TRBD1, but there is no DNA to check that call. CDR3 length: 16 amino acids. The germline V gene has CDR1 LGHDT and CDR2 YNNKEL (reference sequence).

The J gene is TRBJ1-2, the V gene TRBV7-2; without DNA, the TCRdb call of TRBD1 cannot be checked. The V gene's germline CDR1 is SGHTA and CDR2 FQGNSA. This CDR3 spans 12 amino acids. The CDR3 sequence is CASTRTENGYTF. The full variable domain, with the rest looked up from reference TRBV7-2 and TRBJ1-2, is GAGVSQSPSNKVTEKGKDVELRCDPISGHTALYWYRQSLGQGLEFLIYFQGNSAPDKSGLPSDRFSAERTGGSVSTLTIQRTQQEDSAVYLCASTRTENGYTFGSGTRLTVV.

The chain combines TRBV4-1 with TRBJ2-7. The CDR3 extends over 14 amino acids. Germline CDR1 and CDR2: MGHRA and YSYEKL. The CDR3 sequence is CASSPDEASYEQYF.

The gene calls are TRBV5-1 and TRBJ2-7; TCRdb returns TRBD2, unconfirmable since there is no DNA. CDR1 SGHRS and CDR2 YFSETQ come from the germline V gene. The CDR3 extends over 17 amino acids. This chain's CDR3 is CASSLTITQRGTYEQYF.

V and J are TRBV12-3 or TRBV12-4 and TRBJ1-1. CDR3 length equals 14 residues. The CDR3 reads CASRRGSVATGAFF.